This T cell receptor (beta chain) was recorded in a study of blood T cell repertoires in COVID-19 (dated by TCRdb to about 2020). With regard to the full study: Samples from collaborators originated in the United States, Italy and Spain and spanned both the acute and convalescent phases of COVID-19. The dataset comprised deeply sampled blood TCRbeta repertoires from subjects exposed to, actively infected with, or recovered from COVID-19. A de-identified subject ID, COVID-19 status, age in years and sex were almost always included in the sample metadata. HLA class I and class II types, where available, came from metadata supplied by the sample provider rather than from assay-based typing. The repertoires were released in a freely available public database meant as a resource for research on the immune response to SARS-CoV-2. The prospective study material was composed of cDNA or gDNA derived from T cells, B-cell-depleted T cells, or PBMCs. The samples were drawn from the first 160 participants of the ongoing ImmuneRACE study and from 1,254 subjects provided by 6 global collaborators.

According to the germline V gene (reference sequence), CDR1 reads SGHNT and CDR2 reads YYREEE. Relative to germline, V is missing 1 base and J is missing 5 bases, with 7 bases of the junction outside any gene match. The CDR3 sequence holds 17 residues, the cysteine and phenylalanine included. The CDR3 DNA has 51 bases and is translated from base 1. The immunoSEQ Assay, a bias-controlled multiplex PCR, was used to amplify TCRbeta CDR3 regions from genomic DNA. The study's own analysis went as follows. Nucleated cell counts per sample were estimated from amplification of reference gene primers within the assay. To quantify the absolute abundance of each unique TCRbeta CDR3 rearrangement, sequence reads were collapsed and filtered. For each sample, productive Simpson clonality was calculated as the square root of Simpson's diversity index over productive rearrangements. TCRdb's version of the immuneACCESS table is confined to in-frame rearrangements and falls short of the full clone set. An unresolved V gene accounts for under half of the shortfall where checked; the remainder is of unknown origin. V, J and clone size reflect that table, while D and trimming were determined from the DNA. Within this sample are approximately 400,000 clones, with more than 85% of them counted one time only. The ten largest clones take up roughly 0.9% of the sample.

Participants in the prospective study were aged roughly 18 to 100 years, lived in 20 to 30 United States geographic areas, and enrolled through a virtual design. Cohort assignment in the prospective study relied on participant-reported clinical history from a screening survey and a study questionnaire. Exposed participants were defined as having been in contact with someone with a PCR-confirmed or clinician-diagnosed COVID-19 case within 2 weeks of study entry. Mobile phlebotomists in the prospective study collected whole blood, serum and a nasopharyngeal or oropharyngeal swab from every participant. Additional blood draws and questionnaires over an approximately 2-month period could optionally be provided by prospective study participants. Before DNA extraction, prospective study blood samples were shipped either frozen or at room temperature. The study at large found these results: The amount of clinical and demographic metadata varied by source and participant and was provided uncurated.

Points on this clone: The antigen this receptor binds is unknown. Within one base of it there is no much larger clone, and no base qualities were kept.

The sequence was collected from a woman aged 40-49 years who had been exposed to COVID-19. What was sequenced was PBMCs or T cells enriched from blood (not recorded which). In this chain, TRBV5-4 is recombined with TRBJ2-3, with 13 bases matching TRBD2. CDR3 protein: CASSLSTSGGRGDTQYF. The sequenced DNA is TGTGCCAGCAGCTTGTCGACTAGCGGGGGGCGTGGAGATACGCAGTATTTT.